A single sample gave rise to the 19 T cell receptor beta chains below, sequenced in a study of metastatic and nonmetastatic thyroid tumors. All patients were treatment-naive before thyroid surgery. Using MiXCR, TCRdb reanalyzed the PCR reads. This table has approximately 25,000 clones, around an eighth appearing once. The sample consisted of blood. The receptor set was obtained from a female donor with papillary thyroid cancer or a benign thyroid nodule (not recorded which). Some clones in this sample may be carry-over from other donors' samples.

This clone was found many times. The chain joins TRBV18 to TRBJ1-2, with TRBD1 matching 12 bases. The V gene end was trimmed by 4 bases and the J gene end by 7 bases; junction bases not matched to a gene: 19. Germline CDR1 reads KGHSH; CDR2 reads LQKENI. The CDR3 runs 19 residues. CDR3 sequence: CASSLVATGTGGAGGGYTF. CDR3 nucleotides: TGTGCCAGCTCACTCGTTGCAACCGGGACAGGGGGCGCCGGTGGTGGCTACACCTTC.

This chain uses TRBV11-1 with TRBJ2-3, with D unclear. Germline V gene data show CDR1 as SGHAT and CDR2 as FQDESV (reference sequence). The ends were cut back, 2 bases at V and 5 bases at J, with 17 bases in the middle. CDR3 size: 16 residues. CDR3 coding DNA: TGTGCCAGCAGCTTATACAGTACTCCGTACATAGATACGCAGTATTTT. Amino acids: CASSLYSTPYIDTQYF.

The chain couples TRBV19 to TRBJ2-7; perhaps TRBD1 as D (5 bases). This CDR3 contains 13 residues. From germline, CDR1 is LNHDA and CDR2 SQIVND (reference sequence). V was shortened by 6 bases and J by 2 bases, with 11 bases between the two germline ends. The CDR3 bases are TGTGCCAGTAGCTACAGGAGCACCTACGAGCAGTACTTC. Encoded protein: CASSYRSTYEQYF.

This clone was recorded at least ten times. This chain connects TRBV3-1 to TRBJ2-3; D unclear. The CDR3 runs 13 residues. The germline CDR1 and CDR2 sequences are LGHDT and YNNKEL (reference sequence). V lost 5 bases to trimming and J lost 1 base, with 7 bases between them. The CDR3 DNA sequence: TGTGCCAGCAGCTCCCCGGGCACAGATACGCAGTATTTT. It is translated as CASSSPGTDTQYF.

This clone is medium-sized by share. The V and J genes are TRBV12-5 and TRBJ2-7; 12 bases are shared with TRBD2. Germline loops: CDR1 LGHNT, CDR2 FRNRAP. This CDR3 spans 17 amino acids. V dropped 0 bases and J dropped 2; count of bases not matched to a gene: 5. The CDR3 sequence is CASGLVGTSGQTYEQYF. CDR3 bases: TGTGCTAGTGGTTTGGTCGGGACTAGCGGGCAGACCTACGAGCAGTACTTC.

The V and J genes are TRBV27 and TRBJ2-2; perhaps TRBD1 as D (7 bases). This CDR3 region has 15 residues. With 4 bases removed from V and 5 bases from J, the gap between germline ends came to 14 bases. Germline CDR1 MNHEY, CDR2 SMNVEV (reference sequence). CDR3: CASSWRDSLTGELFF. The CDR3 bases are TGTGCCAGCAGTTGGCGGGACAGCTTAACCGGGGAGCTGTTTTTT.

This clone has just a few counts. This may be a read error, as it is one base from a much larger clone. Other DNA sequences in the sample encode the same CDR3. The chain links TRBV20-1 to TRBJ1-1; D is unclear. The CDR3 is 12 amino acids. Germline assignment: CDR1 DFQATT and CDR2 SNEGSKA (reference sequence). In DNA form, the CDR3 reads TGCAGTGCCGCATCGGGGAGCACTGAGGCTTTCTTT. It codes for CSAASGSTEAFF.

This clone has at least ten counts. The V gene is TRBV11-2, the J gene TRBJ2-7; 9 bases agree with TRBD1. This CDR3 region has 14 residues. Germline V gene sequence: CDR1 SGHAT, CDR2 FQNNGV. With V trimmed by 2 bases and J by 6 bases, 5 bases remained unmatched. The CDR3 reads CASSLRTGGVEQYF. DNA of the CDR3: TGTGCCAGCAGCTTAAGAACAGGGGGCGTCGAGCAGTACTTC. Drawing the rest from reference TRBV11-2 and TRBJ2-7, the complete variable domain is EAGVAQSPRYKIIEKRQSVAFWCNPISGHATLYWYQQILGQGPKLLIQFQNNGVVDDSQLPKDRFSAERLKGVDSTLKIQPAKLEDSAVYLCASSLRTGGVEQYFGPGTRLTVT.

The rearrangement uses TRBV11-1 and TRBJ2-6; weak D call: TRBD1 (5 bases). The CDR3 is 18 amino acids. Germline V gives CDR1 SGHAT, CDR2 FQDESV (reference sequence). Deletions cut 1 base from V and 0 bases from J, with 13 bases between. The CDR3 DNA sequence: TGTGCCAGCAGCTTAGTTCTGGGGCTTCACTCTGGGGCCAACGTCCTGACTTTC. It translates to CASSLVLGLHSGANVLTF.

Many counts were recorded for this clone. The chain uses TRBV19 and TRBJ1-5, with 10 bases identical to TRBD1. Germline V gives CDR1 LNHDA, CDR2 SQIVND (reference sequence). J gave up 6 bases and V 1 base, and 6 bases lay outside the gene matches. The CDR3 covers 16 residues. In DNA form, the CDR3 reads TGTGCCAGTAGTATAGCCCGGACAGGGGGTCTTCAGCCCCAGCATTTT. Protein: CASSIARTGGLQPQHF.

This clone was observed at least ten times. This sequence joins TRBV28 and TRBJ2-3, with a weak D call TRBD2 (6 bases). The germline V and J ends were trimmed by 4 bases and 0 bases, with 14 bases remaining between them. The CDR3 has 16 amino acids. The germline gives CDR1 MDHEN, CDR2 SYDVKM. In DNA form, the CDR3 reads TGTGCCAGCAGTTCGGCCTCCGGGACTAGCACAGATACGCAGTATTTT. Its translation is CASSSASGTSTDTQYF.

By share, this clone counts as medium-sized. The rearrangement uses TRBV3-1 and TRBJ2-7, with 9 bases fitting TRBD1. This CDR3 has 15 amino acids. The ends lost 3 bases at V and 1 base at J; junction bases unmatched: 4. Germline assignment: CDR1 LGHDT and CDR2 YNNKEL (reference sequence). The CDR3 DNA follows: TGTGCCAGCAGCCATACAGGGGGCGTTTCCTACGAGCAGTACTTC. It yields the protein CASSHTGGVSYEQYF.

This clone was recorded at least ten times. The chain has TRBV27 and TRBJ2-5; D is undetermined. V was clipped by 5 bases and J by 3 bases, with 10 bases between them. Germline V gives CDR1 MNHEY, CDR2 SMNVEV (reference sequence). The CDR3 sequence is 13 residues long. CDR3 sequence: CASSPSPKETQYF. In DNA form, the CDR3 reads TGTGCCAGCAGTCCTAGTCCCAAAGAGACCCAGTACTTC.

V is TRBV19 and J is TRBJ2-1; maybe TRBD2 (6 bases). Trimming shortened V by 3 bases and J by 7 bases, and 16 bases separated the two germline ends. This CDR3 is built from 15 residues. Germline V gene sequence: CDR1 LNHDA, CDR2 SQIVND (reference sequence). As DNA, the CDR3 is TGTGCCAGTAGTATTCAGCGGGTGCGTCCAAATGAGCAGTTCTTC. This gives the protein CASSIQRVRPNEQFF.

This clone was counted a few times. One base away lies a much larger clone, so this may be a sequencing read error. The CDR3 sequence: CAGSTGLSTDTQYF. The CDR3 DNA follows: TGTGCCGGCAGCACGGGACTGAGCACAGATACGCAGTATTTT. The V and J genes are TRBV7-2 and TRBJ2-3; a possible D gene is TRBD2 (6 bases). The CDR3 is made up of 14 amino acids. Germline V lookup: CDR1 SGHTA, CDR2 FQGNSA.

CDR3 DNA sequence: TGTGCCACCGGATCCCGGGGTAGGCCCTTCTACGAGCAGTACTTC. Translation gives CATGSRGRPFYEQYF. J is TRBJ2-7 and V is TRBV24-1; perhaps TRBD2 as D (5 bases). Germline V gene sequence: CDR1 KGHDR, CDR2 SFDVKD. The ends were cut back, 9 bases at V and 3 bases at J, with 20 bases in the middle. This CDR3 region has 15 residues.

This clone is termed medium-sized. J is TRBJ2-5 and V is TRBV30; D assignment may be TRBD1 or TRBD2 (7 bases each). The CDR3 is 14 amino acids. Trimming took 3 bases from V and 4 from J, leaving 15 bases between them. Germline V gene sequence: CDR1 GTSNPN, CDR2 SVGIG (reference sequence). The CDR3: CAWRTGRGPETQYF. CDR3 bases: TGTGCCTGGAGGACAGGGAGGGGTCCAGAGACCCAGTACTTC.

This chain uses TRBV20-1 with TRBJ2-3; 13 bases match TRBD2. The J segment lost 6 bases and the V segment lost 5 bases, leaving 8 bases of the junction unmatched. CDR1 and CDR2 (germline): DFQATT, SNEGSKA (reference sequence). The CDR3 contains 15 residues. CDR3 amino acids: CSAPQLAGGPDTQYF. As DNA, the CDR3 is TGCAGTGCTCCCCAACTAGCGGGAGGGCCGGATACGCAGTATTTT.

This clone was seen many times. The rearrangement uses TRBV5-1 and TRBJ2-3, with D uncertain. V was shortened by 6 bases and J by 6 bases, with 14 bases between the two germline ends. CDR3 length: 13 residues. CDR1 SGHRS and CDR2 YFSETQ come from the germline V gene. The CDR3 is CASTPDGADTQYF. CDR3 DNA sequence: TGCGCCAGCACCCCCGATGGAGCCGATACGCAGTATTTT.